A selection of T cell receptor beta chains follows, all from one sample in a study of blood T cell repertoires in COVID-19. Assay used: immunoSEQ multiplex PCR; TCRdb lists only in-frame clones, some missing. The sample holds some 380,000 clones, approximately 80% seen once. Specimen: peripheral blood. The receptor source for this set is a human donor with acute or convalescent COVID-19. The donor label of this sample is uncertain. Both conserved end residues are part of each CDR3. The order of the fields is V gene, clone size, D gene, J gene, CDR3 protein, CDR3 DNA. D genes are given only for firm matches. Some rows have no size entry. The others give once, few or many, or a class for an expanded clone.

TRBV30	.	TRBD2	TRBJ2-1	CAWSVGLAGAYNEQFF	TGTGCCTGGAGTGTAGGGCTAGCGGGGGCTTACAATGAGCAGTTCTTC
TRBV24-1	.	TRBD1	TRBJ1-4	CATSDFGTGNEKLFF	TGTGCCACCAGTGATTTCGGGACAGGGAACGAAAAACTGTTTTTT
TRBV12-3/TRBV12-4	few	.	TRBJ1-1	CASSDRGQRVAFF	TGTGCCAGCAGCGACCGGGGACAACGTGTCGCTTTCTTT
TRBV3-1/TRBV3-2	.	TRBD2	TRBJ2-1	CASSPQRGGGNEQFF	TGTGCCAGCAGCCCCCAGCGGGGCGGGGGGAATGAGCAGTTCTTC
TRBV5-5	.	.	TRBJ2-1	CASSLVVGSFYNEQFF	TGTGCCAGCAGCTTGGTTGTCGGGAGCTTCTACAATGAGCAGTTCTTC
TRBV6-1	.	TRBD2	TRBJ2-1	CASSGPSGSSYNEQFF	TGTGCCAGCAGTGGCCCTAGCGGGAGCTCCTACAATGAGCAGTTCTTC
TRBV27	.	.	TRBJ2-7	CASSLGQTYEQYF	TGTGCCAGCAGTTTAGGTCAGACCTACGAGCAGTACTTC
TRBV28	.	TRBD2	TRBJ2-5	CASSVFSATGGPRETQYF	TGTGCCAGCAGTGTTTTTAGTGCTACGGGGGGGCCTCGGGAGACCCAGTACTTC
TRBV28	.	.	TRBJ1-5	CASSPLTGSGNQPQHF	TGTGCCAGCAGTCCATTAACAGGGAGCGGCAATCAGCCCCAGCATTTT
TRBV28	few	.	TRBJ2-2	CASRGGKREWGTGELFF	TGTGCCAGCCGCGGAGGGAAAAGGGAGTGGGGCACCGGGGAGCTGTTTTTT
TRBV4-1	many	.	TRBJ1-1	CASTHPGGDTEAFF	TGCGCCAGCACCCATCCGGGGGGGGACACTGAAGCTTTCTTT